Below are 32 T cell receptor beta chains sequenced from a single sample in a study of blood T cell repertoires in COVID-19. Assay: immunoSEQ multiplex PCR; the TCRdb copy retains only in-frame clones and omits some. This table holds 120,000 to 150,000 clones, approximately 81% found once. Sequenced: peripheral blood. Receptor source: a human donor in a cohort sampled during active COVID-19.

This clone was detected a few times. The chain couples TRBV7-2 to TRBJ1-5; tentatively, D is TRBD1 (5 bases). CDR1 and CDR2 from the germline V gene are SGHTA and FQGNSA. V was pared by 1 base and J by 0 bases, with 19 bases between. The CDR3 totals 19 residues. The CDR3 here is CASSLVGMAGPYSNQPQHF. The DNA of the CDR3 is TGTGCCAGCAGCTTAGTGGGTATGGCAGGGCCCTATAGCAATCAGCCCCAGCATTTT.

This clone was recorded only once. V gene TRBV27 combines with J gene TRBJ2-5, with D perhaps matching TRBD2 (5 bases). CDR1 MNHEY and CDR2 SMNVEV come from the germline V gene (reference sequence). V was trimmed by 5 bases and J by 5 bases, leaving 18 bases between them. This CDR3 has 15 residues. The CDR3 bases are TGTGCCAGCAGTCCCACGACTACCCCGGGTGAGACCCAGTACTTC. This gives the protein CASSPTTTPGETQYF.

The chain has TRBV18 and TRBJ1-6; D is unclear. The V end was cut by 3 bases, the J end by 7 bases, with 7 bases between. The germline CDR1 and CDR2 sequences are KGHSH and LQKENI. The CDR3 has 13 residues. The CDR3 loop is CASSPRENSPLHF. The CDR3 DNA reads TGTGCCAGCTCACCCCGGGAAAATTCACCCCTCCACTTT.

Here the CDR3 DNA reads TGCGCCAGCAGCCAAGATAGCAGGGGGAAGGTCGGGGAGCTGTTTTTT. Translating it yields CASSQDSRGKVGELFF. This rearrangement joins TRBV4-3 to TRBJ2-2, with TRBD1 matching over 7 bases. This CDR3 is 16 amino acids long. CDR1 is LGHNA and CDR2 is YSLEER in the germline V gene. V shed 0 bases and J 7 bases; nucleotides not matched to a gene: 8.

In DNA, the CDR3 is TGTGCCAGCAGCCAGTCGACAGTTGAAGCTTTCTTT. This gives the protein CASSQSTVEAFF. The chain uses TRBV5-6 and TRBJ1-1; TRBD1 is a possible D gene (5 bases). Per germline, CDR1 SGHDT and CDR2 YYEEEE. CDR3 length: 12 amino acids. With 4 bases removed from V and 7 bases from J, the gap between germline ends came to 11 bases.

J is TRBJ1-3 and V is TRBV16; the D gene is possibly TRBD1 (5 bases). In germline, CDR1 is KGHSY, CDR2 FQNENV. The CDR3 runs to 17 residues. Trimming took 4 bases from V and 2 from J, leaving 18 bases between them. CDR3 protein: CASSPGGATDTGNTIYF. In DNA, the CDR3 is TGTGCCAGCAGCCCCGGAGGGGCGACAGACACTGGAAACACCATATATTTT.

The chain employs TRBV7-9 and TRBJ1-6, with D possibly matching TRBD1 (6 bases). Trimming removed 5 bases from V and 10 bases from J, with 21 bases in between. The CDR3 loop spans 16 amino acids. CDR1 is SEHNR and CDR2 is FQNEAQ in the germline V gene (reference sequence). CDR3 loop: CASSHLRGQGGSPLHF. The CDR3 DNA sequence: TGTGCCAGCAGCCACCTGCGGGGGCAGGGAGGATCACCCCTCCACTTT.

The genes are TRBV5-1 and TRBJ2-5; maybe TRBD2 (7 bases). Germline CDR1 and CDR2: SGHRS and YFSETQ. Trimming took off 4 bases at V and 2 bases at J, with 18 bases between the two ends. This CDR3 is built from 16 residues. CDR3 loop: CASSPTPGGPQETQYF. CDR3 in DNA: TGCGCCAGCAGCCCCACCCCGGGGGGCCCGCAAGAGACCCAGTACTTC.

CDR3 sequence reads: CASSDGQGLRYTF. The DNA of the CDR3 is TGTGCCAGCAGCGACGGACAGGGTCTACGCTACACCTTC. V usage is TRBV5-8 and J usage is TRBJ1-2; TRBD1 agrees at 8 bases. This CDR3 is built from 13 residues. V lost 4 bases to trimming and J lost 9 bases; unmatched junction nucleotides: 8. Germline values: CDR1 SGHTS, CDR2 YDEGEE.

This clone was seen only once. V gene TRBV6-2 or TRBV6-3 combines with J gene TRBJ1-2; D is undetermined. V gave up 1 base and J gave up 6 bases, with 21 bases separating them. CDR3 length: 17 amino acids. Germline V gives CDR1 MNHEY, CDR2 SVGEGT. The CDR3: CASSYYTAGTRSNGYTF. The CDR3, as DNA: TGTGCCAGCAGTTACTATACGGCAGGCACGAGATCAAATGGCTACACCTTC.

The rearrangement links TRBV7-8 to TRBJ1-2, with D hard to call. The CDR3 consists of 13 residues. The ends were cut back, 4 bases at V and 5 bases at J, with 11 bases in the middle. Germline V lookup: CDR1 SGHVS, CDR2 FQNEAQ. The CDR3: CASSSVREYGYTF. The CDR3 DNA reads TGTGCCAGCAGCTCGGTTCGGGAATATGGCTACACCTTC.

The V call is TRBV3-1 (or the pseudogene TRBV3-2), the J call TRBJ1-2, with D uncertain. Germline-derived CDR1 and CDR2 are LGHDT and YNNKEL (reference sequence). Trimming took off 5 bases at V and 0 bases at J, with 16 bases between the two ends. This CDR3 spans 16 amino acids. The CDR3 region is CASSSRSLLANYGYTF. The CDR3 coding sequence is TGTGCCAGCAGCTCTCGGTCCTTACTAGCTAACTATGGCTACACCTTC.

This clone showed up just a few times. J is TRBJ1-4 and V is TRBV5-1; D is unresolved. This CDR3 comprises 13 residues. V lost 4 bases and J 8 bases, leaving 12 bases between the germline ends. Germline V gives CDR1 SGHRS, CDR2 YFSETQ. CDR3 DNA: TGCGCCAGCAGCCCCTGGGGAGGGGAAAAACTGTTTTTT. Its translation: CASSPWGGEKLFF.

The chain employs TRBV7-2 and TRBJ1-6; TRBD1 agrees at 9 bases. V was pared by 0 bases and J by 10 bases, with 4 bases of the junction left unmatched. Germline-derived CDR1 and CDR2 are SGHTA and FQGNSA. The CDR3 covers 15 residues. The CDR3 reads CASSLAGTGRSPLHF. Written as DNA, the CDR3 is TGTGCCAGCAGCTTAGCGGGGACAGGGCGGTCACCCCTCCACTTT.

CDR3 residues: CASSIIAPSGTNEKLFF. CDR3 in DNA: TGTGCCAGTAGTATAATAGCTCCGTCGGGGACTAATGAAAAACTGTTTTTT. This rearrangement joins TRBV19 to TRBJ1-4; D is unresolved. CDR1 is LNHDA, CDR2 SQIVND, per germline (reference sequence). Trimming stripped 2 bases from V and 2 bases from J, with 15 bases between. This CDR3 has 17 residues.

The J gene is TRBJ1-2, the V gene TRBV20-1; D might be TRBD1 (5 bases). Germline V gene lookup returns CDR1 DFQATT and CDR2 SNEGSKA (reference sequence). The CDR3 sequence is 10 residues long. Trimming stripped 5 bases from V and 7 bases from J, with 8 bases between. CDR3 region: CSAGQGGYTF. CDR3 in DNA: TGCAGTGCTGGTCAGGGTGGCTACACCTTC.

V and J are TRBV7-9 and TRBJ2-5; 8 bases are a match to TRBD1. The germline V gene has CDR1 SEHNR and CDR2 FQNEAQ (reference sequence). This CDR3 comprises 16 residues. V dropped 2 bases and J dropped 5; count of bases not matched to a gene: 10. CDR3 residues: CASSLRSGGAEETQYF. The CDR3 DNA follows: TGTGCCAGCAGCTTAAGGTCAGGGGGCGCAGAGGAGACCCAGTACTTC.

The chain links TRBV11-3 to TRBJ2-7, with 9 bases aligning to TRBD1. CDR3 size: 15 residues. Germline values: CDR1 SGHNT, CDR2 YENEEA. With V trimmed by 4 bases and J by 4 bases, 8 bases remained unmatched. CDR3 in DNA: TGTGCCAGCAGCTCCTTGGACAGGGGAGGTTACGAGCAGTACTTC. It translates to CASSSLDRGGYEQYF.

The chain combines TRBV5-6 with TRBJ1-2; TRBD1 is a possible D gene (5 bases). Trimming cost V 0 bases and J 2 bases, with 11 bases left between them. This CDR3 is 15 amino acids long. The germline V gene has CDR1 SGHDT and CDR2 YYEEEE. The CDR3 DNA sequence: TGTGCCAGCAGCTTGGAGGTGACAGAAAACTATGGCTACACCTTC. It translates to CASSLEVTENYGYTF.

The V and J genes are TRBV7-2 and TRBJ2-7, with 13 bases identical to TRBD2. The CDR3 length is 14 residues. Per germline, CDR1 SGHTA and CDR2 FQGNSA. V lost 6 bases and J lost 7; bases outside the gene matches: 6. CDR3 sequence (DNA): TGTGCCAGCAGACTAGCGGGGGGGCAAAGAGAGCAGTACTTC. Encoded protein: CASRLAGGQREQYF.

This chain uses TRBV5-5 with TRBJ1-2; TRBD1 is a possible D gene (6 bases). Trimming cost V 0 bases and J 3 bases, with 9 bases left between them. This CDR3 is 14 amino acids long. Germline V gives CDR1 SGHKS, CDR2 YYEKEE (reference sequence). The CDR3 sequence: CASSLVRTDYGYTF. In DNA, the CDR3 is TGTGCCAGCAGCTTGGTCCGGACAGACTATGGCTACACCTTC.

The V call is TRBV4-2, the J call TRBJ1-1, with D perhaps matching TRBD1 (5 bases). Germline values: CDR1 LGHNA, CDR2 YNFKEQ. The length of the CDR3 is 15 residues. The V end lost 0 bases, the J end lost 5 bases, and 13 bases lay between the germline ends. The CDR3 DNA follows: TGTGCCAGCAGCCAAGATCCGGGGGTGGGGACTGAAGCTTTCTTT. Translating gives CASSQDPGVGTEAFF.

The rearrangement links TRBV19 to TRBJ2-3; D unclear. Germline CDR1 and CDR2: LNHDA and SQIVND (reference sequence). The CDR3 contains 15 residues. Trimming took off 5 bases at V and 9 bases at J, with 21 bases between the two ends. CDR3 amino acids: CASSPGVVSSETQYF. CDR3 sequence (DNA): TGTGCCAGTAGTCCCGGTGTAGTCAGTTCGGAGACGCAGTATTTT.

The V and J genes are TRBV4-1 and TRBJ2-1, with 9 bases lining up with TRBD1. The germline V gene encodes CDR1 MGHRA and CDR2 YSYEKL. Germline trimming cut 2 bases from V and 4 bases from J; bases unmatched to any gene: 6. The CDR3 runs to 16 residues. The CDR3 sequence: CASSQSGTGIYNEQFF. The CDR3 DNA reads as TGCGCCAGCAGCCAATCCGGGACAGGGATTTACAATGAGCAGTTCTTC.

The chain uses TRBV5-6 and TRBJ1-2, with 7 bases fitting TRBD1. Germline loops: CDR1 SGHDT, CDR2 YYEEEE. This CDR3 has 16 residues. The V and J ends lost 0 bases and 0 bases, in that order; junction bases with no gene match: 5. In nucleotides, the CDR3 is TGTGCCAGCAGCTTGGGCCCCAGGGGGGCTAACTATGGCTACACCTTC. Translated: CASSLGPRGANYGYTF.

The chain employs TRBV3-1 (or the pseudogene TRBV3-2) and TRBJ1-2; D uncertain. The CDR3 contains 11 residues. V was trimmed by 4 bases and J by 10 bases, leaving 10 bases between them. Germline V CDR1 and CDR2: LGHDT, YNNKEL (reference sequence). The CDR3 here is CASSRSGVYTF. The CDR3 coding sequence is TGTGCCAGCAGCCGGAGCGGTGTCTACACCTTC.

The rearrangement joins TRBV19 to TRBJ1-5; the D gene is possibly TRBD1 (5 bases). This CDR3 region has 15 residues. V was clipped by 5 bases and J by 0 bases, with 11 bases between them. Per the germline V gene, CDR1 is LNHDA and CDR2 is SQIVND (reference sequence). This chain's CDR3 is CASSVDSYSNQPQHF. CDR3 sequence (DNA): TGTGCCAGTAGTGTCGACAGTTATAGCAATCAGCCCCAGCATTTT.

The rearrangement uses TRBV28 and TRBJ2-6; D is undetermined. Trimming stripped 5 bases from V and 0 bases from J, with 5 bases between. The length of the CDR3 is 14 residues. Per the germline V gene, CDR1 is MDHEN and CDR2 is SYDVKM. The CDR3 DNA sequence: TGTGCCAGCAGTAAGAGCTCTGGGGCCAACGTCCTGACTTTC. It specifies CASSKSSGANVLTF. The complete variable domain, with remaining parts taken from reference TRBV28 and TRBJ2-6, reads DVKVTQSSRYLVKRTGEKVFLECVQDMDHENMFWYRQDPGLGLRLIYFSYDVKMKEKGDIPEGYSVSREKKERFSLILESASTNQTSMYLCASSKSSGANVLTFGAGSRLTVL.

This rearrangement joins TRBV3-1 (or the pseudogene TRBV3-2) to TRBJ2-7; 7 bases fit TRBD1. CDR1 LGHDT and CDR2 YNNKEL come from the germline V gene (reference sequence). CDR3 length equals 17 residues. The V and J ends lost 2 bases and 9 bases, in that order; junction bases with no gene match: 19. For the CDR3, the DNA is TGTGCCAGCAGCCAAAGAGTAGGAGACAGGGTGGGGTGGGGGCAGTACTTC. Protein product: CASSQRVGDRVGWGQYF.

The V gene is TRBV5-4, the J gene TRBJ1-4, with TRBD1 identical over 7 bases. The CDR3 is made up of 16 amino acids. The germline V gene encodes CDR1 SGHNT and CDR2 YYREEE (reference sequence). The V and J ends lost 0 bases and 1 base, in that order; junction bases with no gene match: 3. CDR3 nucleotides: TGTGCCAGCAGCTTGGGCAGGGGGAGAACTAATGAAAAACTGTTTTTT. This codes for CASSLGRGRTNEKLFF.

The chain joins TRBV7-9 to TRBJ2-4; the D gene is possibly TRBD2 (5 bases). CDR1 and CDR2 from the germline V gene are SEHNR and FQNEAQ (reference sequence). The CDR3 sequence is 15 residues long. V gave up 5 bases and J gave up 0 bases, with 11 bases separating them. The CDR3 here is CASSPQAGAKNIQYF. CDR3 nucleotides: TGTGCCAGCAGCCCCCAGGCGGGAGCCAAAAACATTCAGTACTTC. The entire variable domain, with the rest obtained from reference TRBV7-9 and TRBJ2-4, is as follows: DTGVSQNPRHKITKRGQNVTFRCDPISEHNRLYWYRQTLGQGPEFLTYFQNEAQLEKSRLLSDRFSAERPKGSFSTLEIQRTEQGDSAMYLCASSPQAGAKNIQYFGAGTRLSVL.

The V gene is TRBV7-9, the J gene TRBJ1-2, with 9 bases fitting TRBD1. CDR1 and CDR2 from the germline V gene are SEHNR and FQNEAQ (reference sequence). There are 16 residues in the CDR3. J lost 8 bases, V lost 3 bases, and 13 bases had no gene match. The CDR3 region has the DNA TGTGCCAGCAGCTTGTGGGGGACAGGGACCAAGGGAGGCTACACCTTC. It codes for CASSLWGTGTKGGYTF.